This TCR beta chain was found in a study of cytomegalovirus exposure and HLA in healthy donors. With 60 Vbeta and 13 Jbeta primers, the PCR was carried out. TCRdb's copy holds only in-frame clones and misses some; the assay was immunoSEQ multiplex PCR. The sample records about 190,000 clones, 9.5% to 15% being singletons. This clone appeared a few times. The germline gives CDR1 LGHNA, CDR2 YSLEER. The CDR3 loop spans 13 amino acids. With 3 bases clipped from V and 11 bases from J, the junction kept 5 bases outside the gene matches. The sequence derives from a man aged 45-60 years in good health and CMV-seropositive. The chain has TRBV4-3 and TRBJ1-4, with 8 positions matching TRBD1. Sample: PBMCs. The DNA of the CDR3 is TGCGCCAGCAGCCAGGACAGGGTGGGGAAACTGTTTTTT. Its translation: CASSQDRVGKLFF.